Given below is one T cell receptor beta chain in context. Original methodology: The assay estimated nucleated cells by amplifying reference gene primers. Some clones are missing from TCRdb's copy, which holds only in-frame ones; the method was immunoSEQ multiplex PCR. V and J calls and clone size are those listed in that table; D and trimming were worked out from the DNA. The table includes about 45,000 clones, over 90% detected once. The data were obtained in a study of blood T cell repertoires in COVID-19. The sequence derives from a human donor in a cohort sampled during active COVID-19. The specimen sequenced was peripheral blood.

The CDR3 loop reads CASSLVAAVAYNSPLHF. In DNA, the CDR3 is TGTGCCAGCAGCTTAGTCGCAGCGGTGGCCTATAATTCACCCCTCCACTTT. This chain joins TRBV7-8 and TRBJ1-6; D uncertain. Germline CDR1 and CDR2: SGHVS and FQNEAQ. V gave up 1 base and J gave up 2 bases, with 12 bases separating them. This CDR3 comprises 17 residues. Supplemented by reference TRBV7-8 and TRBJ1-6, the full variable domain reads GAGVSQSPRYKVAKRGQDVALRCDPISGHVSLFWYQQALGQGPEFLTYFQNEAQLDKSGLPSDRFFAERPEGSVSTLKIQRTQQEDSAVYLCASSLVAAVAYNSPLHFGNGTRLTVT.